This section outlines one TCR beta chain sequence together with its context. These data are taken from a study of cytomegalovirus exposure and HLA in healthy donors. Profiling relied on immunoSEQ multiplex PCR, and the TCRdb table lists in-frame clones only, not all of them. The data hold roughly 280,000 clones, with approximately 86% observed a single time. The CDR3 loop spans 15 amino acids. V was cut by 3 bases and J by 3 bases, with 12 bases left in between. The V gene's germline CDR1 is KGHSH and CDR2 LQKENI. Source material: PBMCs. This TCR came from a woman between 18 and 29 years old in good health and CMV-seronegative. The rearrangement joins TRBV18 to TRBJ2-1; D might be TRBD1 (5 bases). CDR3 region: CASSPWWGGYNEQFF. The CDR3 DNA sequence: TGTGCCAGCTCACCCTGGTGGGGCGGCTACAATGAGCAGTTCTTC.